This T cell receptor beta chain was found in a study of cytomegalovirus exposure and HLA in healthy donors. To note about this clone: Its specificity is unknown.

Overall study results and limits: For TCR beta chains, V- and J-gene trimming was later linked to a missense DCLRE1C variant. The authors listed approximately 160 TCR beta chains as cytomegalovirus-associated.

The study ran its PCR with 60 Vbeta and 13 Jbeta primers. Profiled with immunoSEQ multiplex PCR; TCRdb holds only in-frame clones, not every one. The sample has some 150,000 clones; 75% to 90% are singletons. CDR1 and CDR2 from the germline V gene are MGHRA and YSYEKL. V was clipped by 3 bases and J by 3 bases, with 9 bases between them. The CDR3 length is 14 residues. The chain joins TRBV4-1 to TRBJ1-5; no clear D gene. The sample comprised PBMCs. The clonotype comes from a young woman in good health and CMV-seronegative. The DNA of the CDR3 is TGCGCCAGCAGCCAGACACTTCCCAATCAGCCCCAGCATTTT. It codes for CASSQTLPNQPQHF.